This T cell receptor (beta chain) was found in a study of shared clonotypes between healthy human individuals. Notes on the study in general: Clonotype sharing across a handful of donors was observed for approximately 5% of naive CD4 clonotypes.

Sequencing used immunoSEQ multiplex PCR; TCRdb keeps in-frame clones, though not all of them. The repertoire has 2,500,000 or so clones, 93% of them found once; the top ten carry 0.36%. Germline-derived CDR1 and CDR2 are SEHNR and FQNEAQ (reference sequence). This CDR3 is built from 17 residues. Trimming removed 8 bases from V and 1 base from J; junction bases left unmatched: 11. As to this clone: The antigen remains undetermined.

The healthy adult donors were HIV-negative and reported no recent acute infections or vaccinations. The specimen was naive CD4+ T cells from PBMCs. Subset meaning: CD45RA+ positively selected. This clonotype was sampled from a man younger than 35 in good health. Some clones in this sample may be carry-over from other donors' samples. The genes are TRBV7-9 and TRBJ2-7; 13 bases fit TRBD2. DNA for the CDR3: TGTGCCAGCCGCCCGGTGACTAGCGGGAGGCCTTCCTACGAGCAGTACTTC. Amino acid sequence: CASRPVTSGRPSYEQYF.